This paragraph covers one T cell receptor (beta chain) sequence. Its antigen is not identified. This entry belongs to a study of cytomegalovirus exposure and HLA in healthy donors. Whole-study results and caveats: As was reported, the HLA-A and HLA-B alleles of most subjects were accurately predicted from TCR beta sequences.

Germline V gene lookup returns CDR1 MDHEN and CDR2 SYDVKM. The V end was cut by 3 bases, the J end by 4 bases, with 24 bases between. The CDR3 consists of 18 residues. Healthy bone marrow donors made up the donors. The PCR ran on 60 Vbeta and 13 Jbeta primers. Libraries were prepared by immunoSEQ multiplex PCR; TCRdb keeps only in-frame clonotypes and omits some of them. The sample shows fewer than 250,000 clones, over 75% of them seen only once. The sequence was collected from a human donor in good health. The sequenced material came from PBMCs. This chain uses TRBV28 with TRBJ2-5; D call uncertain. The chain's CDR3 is CASSFSGRSIQARETQYF. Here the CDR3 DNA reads TGTGCCAGCAGTTTTTCAGGTCGTTCAATCCAGGCAAGAGAGACCCAGTACTTC.